The next 26 T cell receptor beta chains were all read from a single sample in a study of radiotherapy plus CTLA-4 blockade in lung cancer. Data came from immunoSEQ multiplex PCR; TCRdb stores just in-frame clones and leaves some out. The sample carries 75,000 to 100,000 clones, around 86% recorded once. The specimen was peripheral blood, collected from a patient treated with radiotherapy plus ipilimumab. The receptors derive from a human donor with non-small cell lung cancer who had a partial response to radiotherapy plus ipilimumab.

The V and J genes are TRBV6-6 and TRBJ2-5, with D possibly matching TRBD2 (6 bases). Germline loops: CDR1 MNHNY, CDR2 SVGAGI (reference sequence). This CDR3 comprises 12 residues. V lost 6 bases to trimming and J lost 5 bases, with 10 bases between them. The CDR3 DNA reads as TGTGCCAGCAGCCCTGGAGGGGAGACCCAGTACTTC. Residues: CASSPGGETQYF.

This chain uses TRBV2 with TRBJ2-3, with 9 positions matching TRBD1. The V gene end was trimmed by 6 bases and the J gene end by 5 bases; junction bases not matched to a gene: 6. CDR1 and CDR2 from the germline V gene are SNHLY and FYNNEI. The CDR3 totals 14 residues. DNA of the CDR3: TGTGCCAGCAGCAACAGGGGACAGGGAGATACGCAGTATTTT. Residues: CASSNRGQGDTQYF.

This rearrangement joins TRBV4-2 to TRBJ1-5, with D tentatively TRBD1 (6 bases). Trimming pared 3 bases from V and 4 bases from J, leaving 10 bases between. This CDR3 region has 14 residues. The germline V gene has CDR1 LGHNA and CDR2 YNFKEQ. The CDR3 loop reads CASSQGARNQPQHF. For the CDR3, the DNA is TGTGCCAGCAGCCAGGGGGCCAGGAATCAGCCCCAGCATTTT.

This chain links TRBV28 with TRBJ1-4; no clear D gene. Trimming took off 3 bases at V and 0 bases at J, with 11 bases between the two ends. The CDR3 length is 16 residues. CDR1 MDHEN and CDR2 SYDVKM come from the germline V gene. This chain's CDR3 is CASSFLPSATNEKLFF. CDR3 bases: TGTGCCAGCAGTTTTTTACCCAGTGCAACTAATGAAAAACTGTTTTTT.

The chain has TRBV6-5 and TRBJ2-1, with 9 bases matching TRBD1. J lost 7 bases, V lost 6 bases, and 4 bases had no gene match. Germline V lookup: CDR1 MNHEY, CDR2 SVGAGI. The CDR3 has 13 residues. The CDR3 DNA reads as TGTGCCAGCAGCGGGACAGGGAAGAATGAGCAGTTCTTC. This translates into CASSGTGKNEQFF.

The genes are TRBV27 and TRBJ2-5; TRBD2 matches at 8 bases. Germline CDR1 is MNHEY and CDR2 is SMNVEV (reference sequence). The CDR3 is made up of 15 amino acids. V shed 2 bases, J shed 2 bases, and the junction held 4 bases outside the gene matches. The CDR3 DNA follows: TGTGCCAGCAGTTTAGCGGGAGGCCTACAAGAGACCCAGTACTTC. Protein product: CASSLAGGLQETQYF.

The chain employs TRBV5-5 and TRBJ1-5; 8 bases fit TRBD1. V was pared by 0 bases and J by 7 bases, with 6 bases of the junction left unmatched. Per germline, CDR1 SGHKS and CDR2 YYEKEE (reference sequence). This CDR3 is 15 amino acids long. CDR3 DNA: TGTGCCAGCAGCTTGGGGACAGGGTTAGCCCAGCCCCAGCATTTT. Translation: CASSLGTGLAQPQHF. Based on the CDR3 plus reference TRBV5-5 and TRBJ1-5, the full variable domain is DAGVTQSPTHLIKTRGQQVTLRCSPISGHKSVSWYQQVLGQGPQFIFQYYEKEERGRGNFPDRFSARQFPNYSSELNVNALLLGDSALYLCASSLGTGLAQPQHFGDGTRLSIL.

The chain employs TRBV10-3 and TRBJ2-5; 7 nucleotides line up with TRBD1. J lost 6 bases, V lost 8 bases, and 12 bases had no gene match. The CDR3 is 14 amino acids. Germline lookup yields CDR1 ENHRY and CDR2 SYGVKD. CDR3 loop: CAIALEGGAKTQYF. CDR3 bases: TGTGCCATCGCGTTGGAAGGGGGCGCGAAGACCCAGTACTTC.

This rearrangement joins TRBV9 to TRBJ2-2; tentative D call: TRBD2 (6 bases). Germline CDR1 SGDLS, CDR2 YYNGEE. V was cut by 1 base and J by 7 bases, with 17 bases left in between. There are 16 residues in the CDR3. The CDR3 is CASSVYTTGTHGELFF. The CDR3 nucleotides read TGTGCCAGCAGCGTATACACCACCGGGACTCACGGGGAGCTGTTTTTT.

This rearrangement joins TRBV19 to TRBJ1-1; D unresolved. The length of the CDR3 is 13 residues. The V end lost 5 bases, the J end lost 4 bases, and 11 bases lay between the germline ends. Germline CDR1 and CDR2: LNHDA and SQIVND (reference sequence). Here the CDR3 reads CASSLLGSTEAFF. The CDR3 nucleotides are TGTGCCAGTAGTCTACTCGGGAGCACTGAAGCTTTCTTT.

This rearrangement joins TRBV7-9 to TRBJ1-1, with 8 bases aligning to TRBD1. Trimming at V came to 5 bases and at J to 2 bases, leaving 4 bases not matched to a gene. CDR3 length equals 14 residues. Germline CDR1 SEHNR, CDR2 FQNEAQ (reference sequence). CDR3: CASSPQGGNTEAFF. In DNA form, the CDR3 reads TGTGCCAGCAGCCCACAGGGGGGAAACACTGAAGCTTTCTTT.

The CDR3 bases are TGTGCCAGCAGCTTAGCCGGGACAGCTAGCACAGATACGCAGTATTTT. Residues: CASSLAGTASTDTQYF. The chain joins TRBV7-2 to TRBJ2-3; the match to TRBD1 covers 7 bases. V lost 0 bases, J lost 0 bases, and 3 bases stayed unmatched. This CDR3 is 16 amino acids long. Germline CDR1 and CDR2: SGHTA and FQGNSA.

This chain joins TRBV28 and TRBJ2-3; D possibly corresponds to TRBD1 (6 bases). This CDR3 spans 18 amino acids. V lost 6 bases and J 2 bases, leaving 24 bases between the germline ends. In germline, CDR1 is MDHEN, CDR2 SYDVKM. In DNA, the CDR3 is TGTGCCAGCAGATACCGGGACAATCTATTGTTAGACACAGATACGCAGTATTTT. Translation gives CASRYRDNLLLDTDTQYF. Full variable domain (rest looked up from reference TRBV28 and TRBJ2-3): DVKVTQSSRYLVKRTGEKVFLECVQDMDHENMFWYRQDPGLGLRLIYFSYDVKMKEKGDIPEGYSVSREKKERFSLILESASTNQTSMYLCASRYRDNLLLDTDTQYFGPGTRLTVL.

This clone has more than one count but fewer than ten. The chain recombines TRBV21-1 with TRBJ1-3. TRBV21-1 has pseudogene status. This CDR3 has 16 residues. As DNA, the CDR3 is TGTGCCAGGCATAAGGGGGGAGGGACTTCTGGAAACACCATATATTTT. It encodes CARHKGGGTSGNTIYF.

In the case of this clone: The germline gene is not matched at one end of the junction; a read error may be the cause. The chain carries TRBV27 and TRBJ2-1, with D perhaps TRBD2 (6 bases). There are 18 residues in the CDR3. Germline CDR1 and CDR2: MNHEY and SMNVEV (reference sequence). CDR3 in amino acids: CANSLRDSARSSYNEQFF. The CDR3 DNA sequence: TGTGCCAACAGTTTAAGGGACTCGGCCAGAAGCTCCTACAATGAGCAGTTCTTC.

DNA of the CDR3: TGTGCCAGTACCGGGACTAGCGGGAGAGGGCGGACAGATACGCAGTATTTT. This sequence encodes CASTGTSGRGRTDTQYF. The gene calls are TRBV19 and TRBJ2-3, with TRBD2 identical over 14 bases. The V and J ends lost 7 bases and 3 bases, in that order; junction bases with no gene match: 9. The CDR3 length is 17 residues. Germline V gene data show CDR1 as LNHDA and CDR2 as SQIVND (reference sequence). The full variable domain, in which reference TRBV19 and TRBJ2-3 provide the parts outside the CDR3, is DGGITQSPKYLFRKEGQNVTLSCEQNLNHDAMYWYRQDPGQGLRLIYYSQIVNDFQKGDIAEGYSVSREKKESFPLTVTSAQKNPTAFYLCASTGTSGRGRTDTQYFGPGTRLTVL.

The chain couples TRBV7-2 to TRBJ1-4, with D perhaps TRBD1 (5 bases). V lost 3 bases to trimming and J lost 3 bases, with 8 bases between them. In germline, CDR1 is SGHTA, CDR2 FQGNSA. The CDR3 length is 14 residues. In DNA form, the CDR3 reads TGTGCCAGCAGCTTCCAGGGCCCTAATGAAAAACTGTTTTTT. Its protein is CASSFQGPNEKLFF.

CDR3: CASSGDIYGYTF. For the CDR3, the DNA is TGTGCCAGCAGCGGCGACATTTATGGCTACACCTTC. This sequence joins TRBV9 and TRBJ1-2; D ambiguous. CDR1 is SGDLS, CDR2 YYNGEE, per germline. The CDR3 is made up of 12 amino acids. The ends were cut back, 3 bases at V and 5 bases at J, with 8 bases in the middle.

The chain employs TRBV7-3 and TRBJ2-1; TRBD2 matches 11 bases. The J segment lost 9 bases and the V segment lost 5 bases, leaving 15 bases of the junction unmatched. Germline assignment: CDR1 SGHTA and CDR2 FQGTGA. The CDR3 has 17 amino acids. The CDR3 DNA reads as TGTGCCAGCAGCCTACTAGCGGGAGTCTCTATAGGGGGTGAGCAGTTCTTC. Encoded protein: CASSLLAGVSIGGEQFF.

The chain joins TRBV18 to TRBJ2-2; D possibly corresponds to TRBD1 (6 bases). This CDR3 is built from 14 residues. Looked up from germline, CDR1 is KGHSH and CDR2 is LQKENI. Trimming took 6 bases from V and 5 from J, leaving 13 bases between them. CDR3 sequence reads: CASSPGQWTGELFF. The CDR3 DNA reads as TGTGCCAGCTCGCCGGGACAATGGACCGGGGAGCTGTTTTTT. Complete variable domain (other parts from reference TRBV18 and TRBJ2-2): NAGVMQNPRHLVRRRGQEARLRCSPMKGHSHVYWYRQLPEEGLKFMVYLQKENIIDESGMPKERFSAEFPKEGPSILRIQQVVRGDSAAYFCASSPGQWTGELFFGEGSRLTVL.

This rearrangement joins TRBV7-8 to TRBJ2-7; tentative D call: TRBD1 (6 bases). Deletions cut 6 bases from V and 4 bases from J, with 16 bases between. Germline V gene lookup returns CDR1 SGHVS and CDR2 FQNEAQ. CDR3 length: 14 amino acids. CDR3 coding DNA: TGTGCCAGCAGTCAGATGACAGGAGCATACGAGCAGTACTTC. As protein: CASSQMTGAYEQYF.

This clone appeared a single time. The V and J genes are TRBV7-3 and TRBJ2-2; 8 nucleotides agree with TRBD2. Germline V lookup: CDR1 SGHTA, CDR2 FQGTGA. The CDR3 is 16 residues long. V lost 6 bases, J lost 1 base, and 7 bases stayed unmatched. This chain's CDR3 is CASSHTSGVNTGELFF. The CDR3 nucleotides are TGTGCCAGCAGTCATACTAGCGGAGTGAACACCGGGGAGCTGTTTTTT.

J is TRBJ2-1 and V is TRBV28, with 11 bases fitting TRBD2. There are 15 residues in the CDR3. The junction had 4 bases not matched to a gene; V was cut back by 6 bases and J by 3 bases. Germline values: CDR1 MDHEN, CDR2 SYDVKM. CDR3 residues: CASSVAGGGYNEQFF. The CDR3 DNA reads TGTGCCAGCAGCGTAGCGGGAGGGGGCTACAATGAGCAGTTCTTC.

The V and J genes are TRBV9 and TRBJ1-5; D is undetermined. Germline V gene lookup returns CDR1 SGDLS and CDR2 YYNGEE. V lost 4 bases to trimming and J lost 4 bases, with 9 bases between them. This CDR3 spans 13 amino acids. The CDR3 loop reads CASSPEGNQPQHF. The CDR3, as DNA: TGTGCCAGCAGCCCGGAGGGAAATCAGCCCCAGCATTTT.

The chain couples TRBV7-9 to TRBJ1-5; D may be TRBD1 (6 bases). Germline CDR1 SEHNR, CDR2 FQNEAQ (reference sequence). Trimming took 9 bases from V and 5 from J, leaving 20 bases between them. The CDR3 runs to 15 residues. CDR3 sequence reads: CASRGIRGEDQPQHF. The CDR3, as DNA: TGTGCCAGTAGGGGGATTCGGGGGGAGGATCAGCCCCAGCATTTT.

This sequence joins TRBV5-5 and TRBJ1-5; D is unclear. The CDR3 is 13 residues long. Deletions cut 0 bases from V and 4 bases from J, with 5 bases between. Germline V gene sequence: CDR1 SGHKS, CDR2 YYEKEE (reference sequence). The CDR3: CASSLVENQPQHF. In nucleotides, the CDR3 is TGTGCCAGCAGCTTGGTGGAGAATCAGCCCCAGCATTTT.